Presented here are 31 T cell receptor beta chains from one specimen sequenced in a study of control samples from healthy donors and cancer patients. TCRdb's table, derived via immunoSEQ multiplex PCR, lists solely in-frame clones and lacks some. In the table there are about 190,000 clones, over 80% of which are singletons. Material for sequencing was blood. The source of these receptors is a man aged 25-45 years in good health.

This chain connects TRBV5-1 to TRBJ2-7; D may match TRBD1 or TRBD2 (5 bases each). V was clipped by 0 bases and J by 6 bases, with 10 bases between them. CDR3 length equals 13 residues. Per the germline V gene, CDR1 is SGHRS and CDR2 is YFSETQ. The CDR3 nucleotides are TGCGCCAGCAGCTTGGCCGAGGGACGCGAGCAGTACTTC. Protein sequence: CASSLAEGREQYF. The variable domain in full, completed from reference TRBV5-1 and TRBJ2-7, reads KAGVTQTPRYLIKTRGQQVTLSCSPISGHRSVSWYQQTPGQGLQFLFEYFSETQRNKGNFPGRFSGRQFSNSRSEMNVSTLELGDSALYLCASSLAEGREQYFGPGTRLTVT.

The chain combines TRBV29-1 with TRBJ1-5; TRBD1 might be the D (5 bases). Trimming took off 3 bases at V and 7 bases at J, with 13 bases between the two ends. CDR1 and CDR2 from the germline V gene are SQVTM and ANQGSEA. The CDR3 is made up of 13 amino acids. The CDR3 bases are TGCAGCGTTGAGGGGGTAGCGGGCCAGCCCCAGCATTTT. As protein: CSVEGVAGQPQHF.

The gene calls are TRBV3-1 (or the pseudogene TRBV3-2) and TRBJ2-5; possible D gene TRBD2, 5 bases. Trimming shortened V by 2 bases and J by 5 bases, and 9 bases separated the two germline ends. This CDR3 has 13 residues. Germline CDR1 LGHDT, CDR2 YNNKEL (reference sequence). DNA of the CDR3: TGTGCCAGCAGCCAAAACGGGGAGGAGACCCAGTACTTC. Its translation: CASSQNGEETQYF.

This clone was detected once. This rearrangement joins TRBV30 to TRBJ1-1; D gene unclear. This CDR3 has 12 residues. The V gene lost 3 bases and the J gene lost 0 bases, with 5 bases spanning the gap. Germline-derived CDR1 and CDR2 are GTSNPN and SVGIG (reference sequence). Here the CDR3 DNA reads TGTGCCTGGAGCTTCATGAACACTGAAGCTTTCTTT. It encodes CAWSFMNTEAFF.

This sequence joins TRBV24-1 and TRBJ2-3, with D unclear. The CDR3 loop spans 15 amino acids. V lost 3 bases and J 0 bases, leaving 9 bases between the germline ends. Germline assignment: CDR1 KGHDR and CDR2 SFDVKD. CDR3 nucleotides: TGTGCCACCAGTGATGGGATCGTCAGCACAGATACGCAGTATTTT. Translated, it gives CATSDGIVSTDTQYF.

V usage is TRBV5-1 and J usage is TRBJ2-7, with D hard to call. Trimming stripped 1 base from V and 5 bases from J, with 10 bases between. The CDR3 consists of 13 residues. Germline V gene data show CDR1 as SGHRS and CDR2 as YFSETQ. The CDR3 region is CASSLLIRHEQYF. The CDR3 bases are TGCGCCAGCAGCTTGTTGATTAGACACGAGCAGTACTTC.

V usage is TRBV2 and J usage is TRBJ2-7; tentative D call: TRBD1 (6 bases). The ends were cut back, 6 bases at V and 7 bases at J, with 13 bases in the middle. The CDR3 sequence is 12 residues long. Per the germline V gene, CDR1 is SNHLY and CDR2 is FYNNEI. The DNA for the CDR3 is TGTGCCAGCAGGAGGGACATGGGGGAGCAGTACTTC. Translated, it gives CASRRDMGEQYF.

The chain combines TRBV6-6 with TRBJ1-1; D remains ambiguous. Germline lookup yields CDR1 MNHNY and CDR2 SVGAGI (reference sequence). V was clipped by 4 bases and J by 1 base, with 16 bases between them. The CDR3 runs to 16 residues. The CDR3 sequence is CASSSHLRQPNTEAFF. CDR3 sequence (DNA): TGTGCCAGCAGTTCCCACCTTAGGCAGCCGAACACTGAAGCTTTCTTT.

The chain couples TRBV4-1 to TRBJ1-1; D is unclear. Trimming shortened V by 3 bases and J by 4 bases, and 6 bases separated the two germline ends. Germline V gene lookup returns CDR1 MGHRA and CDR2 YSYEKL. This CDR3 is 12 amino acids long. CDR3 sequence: CASSQRSTEAFF. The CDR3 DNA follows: TGCGCCAGCAGCCAGCGGAGCACTGAAGCTTTCTTT.

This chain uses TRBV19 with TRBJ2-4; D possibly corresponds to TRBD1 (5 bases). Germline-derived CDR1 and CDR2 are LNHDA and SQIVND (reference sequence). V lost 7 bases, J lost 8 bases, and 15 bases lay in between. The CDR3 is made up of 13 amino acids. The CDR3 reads CASMEWGPDIQYF. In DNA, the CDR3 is TGTGCCAGTATGGAGTGGGGCCCGGACATTCAGTACTTC.

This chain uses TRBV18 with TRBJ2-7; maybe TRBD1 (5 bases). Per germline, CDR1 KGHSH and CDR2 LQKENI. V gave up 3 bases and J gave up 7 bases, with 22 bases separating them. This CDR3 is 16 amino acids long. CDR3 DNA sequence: TGTGCCAGCTCACCCTTCGATGAGGCAGCAGGGTTAGAGCAGTACTTC. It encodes CASSPFDEAAGLEQYF.

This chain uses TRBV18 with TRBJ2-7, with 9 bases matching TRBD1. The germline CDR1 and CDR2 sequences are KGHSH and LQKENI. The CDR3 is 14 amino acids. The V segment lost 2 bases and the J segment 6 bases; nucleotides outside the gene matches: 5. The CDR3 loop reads CASSPTGGRAEQYF. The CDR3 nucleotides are TGTGCCAGCTCACCAACAGGGGGCAGGGCCGAGCAGTACTTC.

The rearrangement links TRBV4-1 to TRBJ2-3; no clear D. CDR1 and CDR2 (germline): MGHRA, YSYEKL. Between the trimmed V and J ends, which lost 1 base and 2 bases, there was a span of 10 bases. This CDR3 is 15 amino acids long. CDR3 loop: CASSQGPLDTDTQYF. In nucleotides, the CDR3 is TGCGCCAGCAGCCAAGGCCCCCTCGACACAGATACGCAGTATTTT.

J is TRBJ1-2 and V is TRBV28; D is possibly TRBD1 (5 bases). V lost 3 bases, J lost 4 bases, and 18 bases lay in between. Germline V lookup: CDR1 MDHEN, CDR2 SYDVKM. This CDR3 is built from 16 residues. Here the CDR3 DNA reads TGTGCCAGCAGTTTGATGGCCGGGGGAGATGGCTATGGCTACACCTTC. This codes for CASSLMAGGDGYGYTF.

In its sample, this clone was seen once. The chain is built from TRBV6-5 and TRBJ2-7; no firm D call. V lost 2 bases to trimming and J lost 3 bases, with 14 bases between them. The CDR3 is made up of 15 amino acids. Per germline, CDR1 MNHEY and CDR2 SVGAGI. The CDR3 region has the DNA TGTGCCAGCAGTTACACCAATAATCCTAGCTACGAGCAGTACTTC. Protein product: CASSYTNNPSYEQYF.

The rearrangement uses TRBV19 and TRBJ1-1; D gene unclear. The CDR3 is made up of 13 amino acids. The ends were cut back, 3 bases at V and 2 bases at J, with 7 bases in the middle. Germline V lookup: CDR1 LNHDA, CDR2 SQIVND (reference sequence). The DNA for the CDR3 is TGTGCCAGTAGTATGAAGCGAAACACTGAAGCTTTCTTT. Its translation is CASSMKRNTEAFF.

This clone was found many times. The CDR3 region has the DNA TGTGCCAGCAGCTTAGATCTGGGGACGACACAGCAGTTCTTC. Residues: CASSLDLGTTQQFF. The V gene is TRBV11-2, the J gene TRBJ2-1; D is possibly TRBD1 or TRBD2 (5 bases each). The ends were cut back, 0 bases at V and 11 bases at J, with 14 bases in the middle. The CDR3 consists of 14 residues. Germline lookup yields CDR1 SGHAT and CDR2 FQNNGV.

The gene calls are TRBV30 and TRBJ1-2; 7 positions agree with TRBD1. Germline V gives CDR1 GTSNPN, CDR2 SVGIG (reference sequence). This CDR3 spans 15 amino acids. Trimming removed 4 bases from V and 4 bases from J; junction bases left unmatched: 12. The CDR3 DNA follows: TGTGCCTGGACTGCCTTGGACAGGAACTTCTATGGCTACACCTTC. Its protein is CAWTALDRNFYGYTF.

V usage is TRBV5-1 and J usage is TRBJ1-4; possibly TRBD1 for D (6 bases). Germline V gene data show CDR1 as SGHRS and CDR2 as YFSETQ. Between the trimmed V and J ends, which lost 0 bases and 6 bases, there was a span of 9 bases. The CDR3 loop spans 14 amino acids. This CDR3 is CASSLGRGDEKLFF. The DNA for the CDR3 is TGCGCCAGCAGCTTGGGCAGGGGTGATGAAAAACTGTTTTTT.

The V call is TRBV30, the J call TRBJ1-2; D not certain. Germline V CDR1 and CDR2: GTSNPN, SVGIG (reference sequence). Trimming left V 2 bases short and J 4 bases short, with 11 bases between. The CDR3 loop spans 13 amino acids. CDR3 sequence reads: CAWSTTRLYGYTF. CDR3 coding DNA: TGTGCCTGGAGTACCACCAGACTCTATGGCTACACCTTC.

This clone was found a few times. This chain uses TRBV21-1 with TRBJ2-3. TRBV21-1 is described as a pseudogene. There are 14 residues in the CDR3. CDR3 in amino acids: CASSKRPSPDTQYF. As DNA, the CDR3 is TGTGCCAGCAGCAAACGGCCGTCCCCAGATACGCAGTATTTT.

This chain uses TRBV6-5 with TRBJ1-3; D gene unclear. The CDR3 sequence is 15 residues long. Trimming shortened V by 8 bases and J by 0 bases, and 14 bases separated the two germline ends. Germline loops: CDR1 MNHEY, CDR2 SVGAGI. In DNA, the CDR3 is TGTGCCAGCTCCAGTTGGAGGGACTCTGGAAACACCATATATTTT. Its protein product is CASSSWRDSGNTIYF.

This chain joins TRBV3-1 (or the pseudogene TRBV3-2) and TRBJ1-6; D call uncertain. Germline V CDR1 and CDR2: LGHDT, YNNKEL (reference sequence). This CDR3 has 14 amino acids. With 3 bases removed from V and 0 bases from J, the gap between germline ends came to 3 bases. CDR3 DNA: TGTGCCAGCAGCCAGAGCTCCTATAATTCACCCCTCCACTTT. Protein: CASSQSSYNSPLHF.

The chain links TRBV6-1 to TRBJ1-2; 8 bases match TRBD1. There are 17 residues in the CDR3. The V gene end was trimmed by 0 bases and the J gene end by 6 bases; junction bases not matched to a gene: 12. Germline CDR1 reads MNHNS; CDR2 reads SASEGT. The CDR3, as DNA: TGTGCCAGCAGTGAAGCTGAAAGGCAGGGGGCGCGGGATGGCTACACCTTC. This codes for CASSEAERQGARDGYTF.

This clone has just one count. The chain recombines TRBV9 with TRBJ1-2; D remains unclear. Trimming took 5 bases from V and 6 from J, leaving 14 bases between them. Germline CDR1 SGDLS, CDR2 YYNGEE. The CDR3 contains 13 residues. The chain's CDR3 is CASRANVRDGYTF. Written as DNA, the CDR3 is TGTGCCAGCAGGGCCAACGTACGGGATGGCTACACCTTC. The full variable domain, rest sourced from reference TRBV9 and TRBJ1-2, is DSGVTQTPKHLITATGQRVTLRCSPRSGDLSVYWYQQSLDQGLQFLIQYYNGEERAKGNILERFSAQQFPDLHSELNLSSLELGDSALYFCASRANVRDGYTFGSGTRLTVV.

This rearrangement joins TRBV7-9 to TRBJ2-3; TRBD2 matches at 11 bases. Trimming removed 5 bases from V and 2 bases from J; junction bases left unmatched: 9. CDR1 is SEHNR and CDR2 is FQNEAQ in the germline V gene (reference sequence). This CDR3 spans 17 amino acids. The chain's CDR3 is CASSPLPTSGATDTQYF. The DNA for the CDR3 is TGTGCCAGCAGCCCCCTCCCGACTAGCGGGGCCACAGATACGCAGTATTTT.

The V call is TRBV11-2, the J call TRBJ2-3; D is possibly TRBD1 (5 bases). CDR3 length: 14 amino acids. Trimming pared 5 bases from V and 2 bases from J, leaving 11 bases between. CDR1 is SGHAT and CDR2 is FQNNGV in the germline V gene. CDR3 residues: CASSLGPNTDTQYF. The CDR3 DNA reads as TGTGCCAGCAGCCTGGGGCCTAACACAGATACGCAGTATTTT.

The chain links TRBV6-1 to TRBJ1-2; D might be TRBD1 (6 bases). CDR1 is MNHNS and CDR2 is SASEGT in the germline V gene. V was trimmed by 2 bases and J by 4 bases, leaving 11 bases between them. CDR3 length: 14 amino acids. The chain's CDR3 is CASSENRVPYGYTF. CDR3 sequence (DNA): TGTGCCAGCAGTGAAAACAGGGTTCCCTATGGCTACACCTTC.

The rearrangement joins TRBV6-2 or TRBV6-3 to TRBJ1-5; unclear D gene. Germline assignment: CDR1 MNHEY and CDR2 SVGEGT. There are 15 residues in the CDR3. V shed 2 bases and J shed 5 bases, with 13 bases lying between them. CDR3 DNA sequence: TGTGCCAGCAGTTACGGGTTCGGGGATGATCAGCCCCAGCATTTT. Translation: CASSYGFGDDQPQHF.

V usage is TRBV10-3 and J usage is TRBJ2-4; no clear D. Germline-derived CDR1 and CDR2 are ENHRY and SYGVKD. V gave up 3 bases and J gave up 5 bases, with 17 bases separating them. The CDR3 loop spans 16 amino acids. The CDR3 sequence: CAISDYISGSQNIQYF. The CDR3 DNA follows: TGTGCCATCAGTGATTATATATCCGGGTCACAAAACATTCAGTACTTC.

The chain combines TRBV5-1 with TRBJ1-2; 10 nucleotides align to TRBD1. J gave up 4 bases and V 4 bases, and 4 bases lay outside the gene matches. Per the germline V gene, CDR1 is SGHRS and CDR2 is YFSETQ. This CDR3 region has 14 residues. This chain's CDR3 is CASSPGQGGYGYTF. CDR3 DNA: TGCGCCAGCAGCCCTGGACAGGGGGGCTATGGCTACACCTTC.